The next 30 T cell receptor beta chains were all read from a single sample in a study of shared clonotypes between healthy human individuals (dated by TCRdb to 2019 to 2021). CD8 naive samples consisted of CD45RO-negative cells that were positively selected for CCR7, yielding a CD45RA+CCR7+ population without TemRA cells. The library was built by means of the immunoSEQ multiplex PCR assay. Imported from immuneACCESS, the table was reduced by TCRdb to in-frame sequences with V and J called. These copies leave out some clones; in studies compared against another copy, an unresolved V gene accounts for under half, and the cause of the remainder is not known. The sample yields more than 2 million clones; 90% to 95% were counted once. The biggest ten clones account for approximately 1.7% of the sample. Sequences were obtained from naive CD8+ T cells from PBMCs. The cell subset or site tag for this specimen amounts to: CD45RA+CCR7+. The receptor source for this set is a man aged 18 to 29 in good health. Some clones in this sample may be carry-over from other donors' samples.

V usage is TRBV7-8 and J usage is TRBJ1-2; a possible D gene is TRBD1 (6 bases). The CDR3 consists of 15 residues. V was cut by 1 base and J by 2 bases, with 11 bases left in between. Germline V gives CDR1 SGHVS, CDR2 FQNEAQ. This chain's CDR3 is CASSLGWGPNYGYTF. The CDR3 DNA sequence: TGTGCCAGCAGCTTAGGGTGGGGGCCCAACTATGGCTACACCTTC.

The chain employs TRBV7-8 and TRBJ2-7; D might be TRBD2 (6 bases). Germline loops: CDR1 SGHVS, CDR2 FQNEAQ. The CDR3 is 13 amino acids. Trimming took 2 bases from V and 4 from J, leaving 9 bases between them. This CDR3 reads CASSLSGGYEQYF. In nucleotides, the CDR3 is TGTGCCAGCAGCTTATCTGGGGGGTACGAGCAGTACTTC.

The V call is TRBV7-8, the J call TRBJ1-2; possible D gene TRBD1, 6 bases. This CDR3 contains 15 residues. Between the trimmed V and J ends, which lost 1 base and 4 bases, there was a span of 13 bases. CDR1 is SGHVS, CDR2 FQNEAQ, per germline. This CDR3 reads CASSLVPGAAYGYTF. The CDR3 DNA follows: TGTGCCAGCAGCTTAGTCCCGGGGGCGGCCTATGGCTACACCTTC.

The chain joins TRBV19 to TRBJ2-3; 9 bases align to TRBD2. The length of the CDR3 is 15 residues. After removal of 8 bases from V and 5 bases from J, the junction contained 11 bases not matched to a gene. Germline CDR1 LNHDA, CDR2 SQIVND (reference sequence). This chain's CDR3 is CASARAGGGRDTQYF. In DNA form, the CDR3 reads TGTGCCAGTGCACGAGCGGGAGGAGGTCGAGATACGCAGTATTTT.

The chain couples TRBV6-6 to TRBJ1-2, with 10 bases lining up with TRBD1. Germline V CDR1 and CDR2: MNHNY, SVGAGI (reference sequence). The V and J ends lost 2 bases and 4 bases, in that order; junction bases with no gene match: 4. The CDR3 runs 15 residues. The CDR3 loop is CASSYDRGRGYGYTF. CDR3 DNA sequence: TGTGCCAGCAGTTACGACAGGGGGCGCGGCTATGGCTACACCTTC.

Comments on this clone: This same CDR3 is encoded by further DNA sequences in the sample. This sequence joins TRBV5-6 and TRBJ2-2; D is unclear. The CDR3 totals 12 residues. V lost 4 bases, J lost 6 bases, and 7 bases lay in between. CDR1 is SGHDT and CDR2 is YYEEEE in the germline V gene. CDR3 nucleotide sequence: TGTGCCAGCAGCCTAGGGCCCGGGGAGCTGTTTTTT. This translates into CASSLGPGELFF. Full variable domain (outside the CDR3, taken from reference TRBV5-6 and TRBJ2-2): DAGVTQSPTHLIKTRGQQVTLRCSPKSGHDTVSWYQQALGQGPQFIFQYYEEEERQRGNFPDRFSGHQFPNYSSELNVNALLLGDSALYLCASSLGPGELFFGEGSRLTVL.

This chain uses TRBV28 with TRBJ2-3, with D unclear. V gave up 8 bases and J gave up 2 bases, with 14 bases separating them. CDR1 is MDHEN and CDR2 is SYDVKM in the germline V gene. The CDR3 totals 14 residues. CDR3 DNA sequence: TGTGCCAGCGGTCCGGCTAGTAACACAGATACGCAGTATTTT. Its translation: CASGPASNTDTQYF.

The V call is TRBV5-5, the J call TRBJ1-5; D might be TRBD1 (6 bases). V lost 4 bases to trimming and J lost 3 bases, with 14 bases between them. Germline-derived CDR1 and CDR2 are SGHKS and YYEKEE (reference sequence). The CDR3 has 15 amino acids. DNA of the CDR3: TGTGCCAGCAGCACCCGGCCAGGGGACAATCAGCCCCAGCATTTT. Translated: CASSTRPGDNQPQHF.

This clone was detected once. The rearrangement links TRBV2 to TRBJ2-7; D call uncertain. V was clipped by 10 bases and J by 0 bases, with 19 bases between them. Germline CDR1 reads SNHLY; CDR2 reads FYNNEI. The CDR3 contains 15 residues. Here the CDR3 reads CATLTQSLSSYEQYF. In DNA, the CDR3 is TGTGCCACCCTGACTCAGAGCCTAAGCTCCTACGAGCAGTACTTC.

The chain employs TRBV28 and TRBJ2-7; TRBD2 agrees at 7 bases. This CDR3 comprises 15 residues. Germline assignment: CDR1 MDHEN and CDR2 SYDVKM. Trimming took 5 bases from V and 0 from J; bases not matched to a gene: 7. The CDR3 sequence is CASSRVTSASYEQYF. CDR3 sequence (DNA): TGTGCCAGCAGTCGTGTAACTAGCGCCTCCTACGAGCAGTACTTC.

The V call is TRBV27, the J call TRBJ2-3; 9 bases map to TRBD1. The CDR3 length is 15 residues. Looked up from germline, CDR1 is MNHEY and CDR2 is SMNVEV (reference sequence). Unmatched junction bases numbered 3, after V lost 2 bases and J lost 3 bases. Here the CDR3 reads CASSLTGGRTDTQYF. CDR3 nucleotides: TGTGCCAGCAGTTTAACAGGGGGCAGGACAGATACGCAGTATTTT.

The chain combines TRBV6-6 with TRBJ2-5, with 8 bases lining up with TRBD1. The last part of the DNA fits TRBJ2-7 better; the J call may be wrong. From germline, CDR1 is MNHNY and CDR2 SVGAGI (reference sequence). This CDR3 comprises 14 residues. CDR3 sequence reads: CASSLAGGFNEQYF. The CDR3 DNA follows: TGTGCCAGCAGTTTGGCAGGGGGCTTTAACGAGCAGTACTTC.

V is TRBV4-3 and J is TRBJ2-7, with D tentatively TRBD1 (6 bases). CDR3 length: 15 residues. The V end lost 4 bases, the J end lost 4 bases, and 17 bases lay between the germline ends. Looked up from germline, CDR1 is LGHNA and CDR2 is YSLEER. CDR3 residues: CASSPTPTGFYEQYF. CDR3 coding DNA: TGCGCCAGCAGCCCCACCCCGACAGGATTTTACGAGCAGTACTTC.

The rearrangement uses TRBV19 and TRBJ1-1; no reliable D call. The germline CDR1 and CDR2 sequences are LNHDA and SQIVND (reference sequence). The CDR3 runs to 13 residues. The ends were cut back, 6 bases at V and 2 bases at J, with 10 bases in the middle. This CDR3 is CASSIQSNTEAFF. CDR3 DNA sequence: TGTGCCAGTAGCATCCAGAGCAACACTGAAGCTTTCTTT. Combining the CDR3 with reference TRBV19 and TRBJ1-1 gives the whole variable domain DGGITQSPKYLFRKEGQNVTLSCEQNLNHDAMYWYRQDPGQGLRLIYYSQIVNDFQKGDIAEGYSVSREKKESFPLTVTSAQKNPTAFYLCASSIQSNTEAFFGQGTRLTVV.

The chain uses TRBV6-5 and TRBJ2-4; no clear D. The CDR3 spans 13 residues. The germline CDR1 and CDR2 sequences are MNHEY and SVGAGI. The V and J ends lost 0 bases and 11 bases respectively, with 11 bases between them. The CDR3 DNA sequence: TGTGCCAGCAGTTACTCGTTGGGTCTGTTTCAGTACTTC. Protein sequence: CASSYSLGLFQYF.

The count of this clone is one. The J gene is TRBJ2-3, the V gene TRBV7-3, with D tentatively TRBD1 or TRBD2 (7 bases each). Germline V CDR1 and CDR2: SGHTA, FQGTGA. Trimming stripped 3 bases from V and 5 bases from J, with 12 bases between. The CDR3 covers 14 residues. The CDR3 DNA follows: TGTGCCAGCAGCTTTACAGGGGAGGGAGATACGCAGTATTTT. It specifies CASSFTGEGDTQYF. Full variable domain (remainder filled in from reference TRBV7-3 and TRBJ2-3): GAGVSQTPSNKVTEKGKYVELRCDPISGHTALYWYRQSLGQGPEFLIYFQGTGAADDSGLPNDRFFAVRPEGSVSTLKIQRTERGDSAVYLCASSFTGEGDTQYFGPGTRLTVL.

The chain employs TRBV27 and TRBJ2-7; TRBD1 matches at 7 bases. Per germline, CDR1 MNHEY and CDR2 SMNVEV (reference sequence). This CDR3 comprises 15 residues. Germline trimming cut 5 bases from V and 0 bases from J; bases unmatched to any gene: 7. DNA for the CDR3: TGTGCCAGCAGTCCAGGGGGTGGCGCCTCCTACGAGCAGTACTTC. Its translation: CASSPGGGASYEQYF.

The chain links TRBV14 to TRBJ2-1; possible D gene TRBD2, 6 bases. The V end lost 8 bases, the J end lost 9 bases, and 17 bases lay between the germline ends. Germline CDR1 is SGHDN and CDR2 is FVKESK. There are 13 residues in the CDR3. In DNA form, the CDR3 reads TGTGCCAGCGGGGGGTGGAAGGAGAGTGAGCAGTTCTTC. Translated: CASGGWKESEQFF.

The chain joins TRBV5-1 to TRBJ2-3; D is unclear. CDR3 length: 16 residues. Germline V CDR1 and CDR2: SGHRS, YFSETQ. V was trimmed by 3 bases and J by 0 bases, leaving 14 bases between them. The CDR3 bases are TGCGCCAGCAGCTCTGTGGATTATTCTAGCACAGATACGCAGTATTTT. The encoded protein is CASSSVDYSSTDTQYF.

The CDR3 loop is CASSFGLYNQPQHF. CDR3 nucleotide sequence: TGTGCCAGCAGCTTCGGACTATACAATCAGCCCCAGCATTTT. The chain is built from TRBV11-2 and TRBJ1-5; no definite D call. The ends were cut back, 3 bases at V and 3 bases at J, with 9 bases in the middle. The CDR3 runs 14 residues. Looked up from germline, CDR1 is SGHAT and CDR2 is FQNNGV.

J is TRBJ2-1 and V is TRBV10-2; D remains unclear. CDR1 is WSHSY and CDR2 is SAAADI in the germline V gene. Trimming shortened V by 6 bases and J by 0 bases, and 9 bases separated the two germline ends. This CDR3 is 14 amino acids long. In DNA, the CDR3 is TGCGCCAGCAGGAGTGGAAGCTCCTACAATGAGCAGTTCTTC. Its protein is CASRSGSSYNEQFF.

This chain uses TRBV10-1 with TRBJ2-1; TRBD1 might be the D (6 bases). The CDR3 length is 16 residues. V lost 3 bases and J lost 8, with 20 bases in between. The germline CDR1 and CDR2 sequences are WNHNN and SYGVQD (reference sequence). The CDR3 loop is CASSEGGAGAPHEQFF. The CDR3 DNA reads TGCGCCAGCAGTGAAGGTGGAGCAGGGGCCCCCCATGAGCAGTTCTTC.

V gene TRBV27 combines with J gene TRBJ2-7; D remains ambiguous. Germline V gene data show CDR1 as MNHEY and CDR2 as SMNVEV (reference sequence). The CDR3 runs 13 residues. Trimming removed 3 bases at V and 7 bases at J, with 13 bases between. The CDR3 DNA reads as TGTGCCAGCAGTTTTGGACCCTTCTGGGAGCAGTACTTC. This sequence encodes CASSFGPFWEQYF.

The V and J genes are TRBV28 and TRBJ2-1; TRBD2 is a possible D gene (6 bases). The ends were cut back, 6 bases at V and 7 bases at J, with 19 bases in the middle. In germline, CDR1 is MDHEN, CDR2 SYDVKM. This CDR3 is 15 amino acids long. DNA for the CDR3: TGTGCCAGCAGCCACCTAGCGATAGGAATTAATGAGCAGTTCTTC. This gives the protein CASSHLAIGINEQFF.

A remark on this clone: This may arise from a read error, as a much more abundant clone is one base away. The chain is built from TRBV7-9 and TRBJ2-7, with unresolved D. The CDR3 length is 12 residues. Germline assignment: CDR1 SEHNR and CDR2 FQNEAQ (reference sequence). CDR3 nucleotides: TGTGCCGGCAGCTTAAGGGCCTACGAGCAGTACTTC. Amino acids: CAGSLRAYEQYF.

This chain joins TRBV5-8 and TRBJ2-1; TRBD2 is a possible D gene (5 bases). The V end lost 0 bases, the J end lost 0 bases, and 10 bases lay between the germline ends. The germline CDR1 and CDR2 sequences are SGHTS and YDEGEE. The CDR3 is 16 amino acids. As DNA, the CDR3 is TGTGCCAGCAGCTTGGTCATGCTAGCCTCCTACAATGAGCAGTTCTTC. It specifies CASSLVMLASYNEQFF. The full variable domain, with the rest looked up from reference TRBV5-8 and TRBJ2-1, is EAGVTQSPTHLIKTRGQQATLRCSPISGHTSVYWYQQALGLGLQFLLWYDEGEERNRGNFPPRFSGRQFPNYSSELNVNALELEDSALYLCASSLVMLASYNEQFFGPGTRLTVL.

A single count supports this clone. J is TRBJ1-2 and V is TRBV28; D gene unclear. The V end lost 1 base, the J end lost 0 bases, and 12 bases lay between the germline ends. The CDR3 runs 16 residues. Looked up from germline, CDR1 is MDHEN and CDR2 is SYDVKM. DNA of the CDR3: TGTGCCAGCAGTTTATTAGGGAGGGATCCTAACTATGGCTACACCTTC. Translating gives CASSLLGRDPNYGYTF.

This chain connects TRBV4-1 to TRBJ2-3; TRBD2 matches 9 bases. The CDR3 has 16 residues. Trimming took 3 bases from V and 2 from J; bases not matched to a gene: 6. The germline V gene encodes CDR1 MGHRA and CDR2 YSYEKL. The chain's CDR3 is CASSQGRLAVTDTQYF. The DNA of the CDR3 is TGCGCCAGCAGCCAGGGAAGACTAGCGGTCACAGATACGCAGTATTTT.

The gene calls are TRBV10-3 and TRBJ2-7, with D perhaps TRBD1 (6 bases). The ends were cut back, 1 base at V and 1 base at J, with 11 bases in the middle. CDR1 is ENHRY and CDR2 is SYGVKD in the germline V gene. The CDR3 consists of 15 residues. The DNA of the CDR3 is TGTGCCATCAGTGAGTTCCAGGGGCCTTCCTACGAGCAGTACTTC. It yields the protein CAISEFQGPSYEQYF.

Remarks on this clone: The sample contains more than one DNA sequence encoding this CDR3. The chain has TRBV7-9 and TRBJ2-7; D unresolved. This CDR3 is built from 12 residues. Germline CDR1 is SEHNR and CDR2 is FQNEAQ (reference sequence). V was shortened by 4 bases and J by 5 bases, with 9 bases between the two germline ends. CDR3 bases: TGTGCCAGCAGCTCTAGTCGGGACGAGCAGTACTTC. Amino acids: CASSSSRDEQYF.